A selection of T cell receptor beta chains follows, all from one sample in a study of graft-versus-host responses after intestinal transplantation. Repertoires were generated with immunoSEQ multiplex PCR, while TCRdb's copy carries only in-frame clones and drops some. This table has about 35,000 clones, 85% to 95% appearing once. The antigens for these receptors are not known. The source material was unstimulated CD8+ T cells sorted from spleen or lymph node cells, sampled before transplant. These receptors originate from a human donor who was the organ donor for an intestinal transplant. The CDR3 runs from the conserved cysteine through the conserved F or W. The order of the fields is V gene, J gene, D gene, clone size, CDR3 DNA, CDR3 protein. D genes are given only for firm matches. Clone size appears in some rows only: once, few, many, or a class for an expanded clone.

TRBV7-2	TRBJ1-2	-	once	TGTGCCAGCAGCTTAGTCGGCCGCTTGGCTGGCTACACCTTC	CASSLVGRLAGYTF
TRBV27	TRBJ2-7	-	-	TGTGCCAGCAGTTTTATTCCCCGGGGCGAGCAGTACTTC	CASSFIPRGEQYF
TRBV14	TRBJ2-1	-	-	TGTGCCAGCAGCTCGAGGAGGGGCGGGCTTTCAATCCTCTCCTACAATGAGCAGTTCTTC	CASSSRRGGLSILSYNEQFF
TRBV19	TRBJ1-1	TRBD1	-	TGTGCCGGAGGGACAGGGCCGGGGACTGAAGCTTTCTTT	CAGGTGPGTEAFF
TRBV7-9	TRBJ2-1	-	-	TGTGCCAGCAGCTTAGTGGCCAGCGGGCCCTACAATGAGCAGTTCTTC	CASSLVASGPYNEQFF
TRBV11-1	TRBJ2-7	-	-	TGTGCCAGCAGCTTATGGCCCGGGCCCGACTACGAGCAGTACTTC	CASSLWPGPDYEQYF
TRBV7-9	TRBJ2-3	-	-	TGTGCCAGCAGCCTCGGAGGGTGGACCCATAGCACAGATACGCAGTATTTT	CASSLGGWTHSTDTQYF
TRBV5-6	TRBJ2-3	-	-	TGTGCCAGCAGCGACGGAGCTAGCGCTTTCCCAGATACGCAGTATTTT	CASSDGASAFPDTQYF
TRBV4-1	TRBJ2-4	-	few	TGCGCCAGCAGCCAAGATGCCCGGGGCCAGTACTTC	CASSQDARGQYF
TRBV6-5	TRBJ1-1	-	-	TGTGCCAGCAGTTACGCAGGGATGGGGGACACTGAAGCTTTCTTT	CASSYAGMGDTEAFF
TRBV5-4	TRBJ2-7	TRBD1	-	TGTGCCAGCAGCTTGGGGGACAGGGGCTACGAGCAGTACTTC	CASSLGDRGYEQYF
TRBV5-6	TRBJ1-2	-	few	TGTGCCAGCAGCTTGGGGGGGAACTATGGCTACACCTTC	CASSLGGNYGYTF
TRBV10-3	TRBJ1-1	TRBD1	few	TGTGCCATCAAATTGGGACAGGGCGAGATGAACACTGAAGCTTTCTTT	CAIKLGQGEMNTEAFF
TRBV29-1	TRBJ2-1	TRBD2	-	TGCAGCGTCCAAGCGGGAGTGCTCTCCTACAATGAGCAGTTCTTC	CSVQAGVLSYNEQFF
TRBV4-1	TRBJ1-1	-	once	TGCGCCAGCAGCCAAGACCCCGTTACTGAAGCTTTCTTT	CASSQDPVTEAFF
TRBV28	TRBJ2-7	TRBD1	-	TGTGCCAGCAGTTGGACAGGGGCCGAGCAGTACTTC	CASSWTGAEQYF
TRBV10-3	TRBJ2-1	TRBD2	-	TGTGCCATCAGTGAGTCAAGAGTATCGACTAGCGGAACCTACAATGAGCAGTTCTTC	CAISESRVSTSGTYNEQFF
TRBV28	TRBJ1-6	TRBD1	-	TGTGCCAGCAGTTTGGGGGACAGAGCGACTAATTCACCCCTCCACTTT	CASSLGDRATNSPLHF
TRBV4-3	TRBJ1-2	-	-	TGCGCCAGCAGCCAAGATGGGGGGGAAATGATCGGCTACACCTTC	CASSQDGGEMIGYTF
TRBV4-1	TRBJ2-5	-	-	TGCGCCAGCAGCCAAGATGTGGCAGAAGAGACCCAGTACTTC	CASSQDVAEETQYF
TRBV13	TRBJ2-7	TRBD1	-	TGTGCCAGCAGCTTAGAGAGGACAGGACCCTACGAGCAGTACTTC	CASSLERTGPYEQYF
TRBV28	TRBJ2-7	-	-	TGTGCCAGCAGTTCCTTTGGGGGGTCCTCCTACGAGCAGTACTTC	CASSSFGGSSYEQYF
TRBV7-6	TRBJ2-5	-	-	TGTGCCAGCAGCCAGCCAGGGTCCCGAGAGACCCAGTACTTC	CASSQPGSRETQYF
TRBV2	TRBJ2-3	TRBD2	-	TGTGCCAGCGGGCGGGAGGCTACAGATACGCAGTATTTT	CASGREATDTQYF
TRBV7-5	TRBJ2-3	-	-	TGTGTCAGAAGCTTAGCGGTAGCGACGACAGATACGCAGTATTTT	CVRSLAVATTDTQYF
TRBV7-8	TRBJ2-7	TRBD2	-	TGTGCCAGCAGCTTAGGGCTAGCGGGGGAACCCTCCTACGAGCAGTACTTC	CASSLGLAGEPSYEQYF
TRBV28	TRBJ1-3	-	-	TGTGCCAGCCTAAGCCTCGGGGGAAACACCATATATTTT	CASLSLGGNTIYF
TRBV4-1	TRBJ2-7	TRBD2	-	TGCGCCAGCAGCTACGGGACTAGCGGGAGCTACGAGCAGTACTTC	CASSYGTSGSYEQYF
TRBV7-9	TRBJ2-7	TRBD2	-	TGTGCCAGCAGCGACGCACTAGCGGGAGGGCCTTCGTCCTCCGAGCAGTACTTC	CASSDALAGGPSSSEQYF
TRBV11-2	TRBJ2-5	-	-	TGTGCCAGCAGCTTAGATCCCCACACAGGGGAGGGAGAGACCCAGTACTTC	CASSLDPHTGEGETQYF
TRBV28	TRBJ1-2	TRBD1	-	TGTGCCAGCAGTTTAAGCGGACAGGGAGGGGTTGGGGTGTGGTATGGCTACACCTTC	CASSLSGQGGVGVWYGYTF